These 16 T cell receptor beta chains originate from one sample sequenced in a study of blood T cell repertoires in COVID-19. Sequencing used immunoSEQ multiplex PCR; TCRdb keeps in-frame clones, though not all of them. The table records around 260,000 clones, approximately 81% of them present only once. The sequencing input was peripheral blood. These receptors originate from a man aged 60-69 years with acute or convalescent COVID-19.

V is TRBV9 and J is TRBJ2-2; 9 positions match TRBD1. The CDR3 length is 14 residues. The germline CDR1 and CDR2 sequences are SGDLS and YYNGEE. Trimming cost V 3 bases and J 4 bases; bases outside gene matches: 1. The CDR3 DNA follows: TGTGCCAGCAGCGGGGACAGGGCCACCGGGGAGCTGTTTTTT. Protein sequence: CASSGDRATGELFF.

The chain is built from TRBV28 and TRBJ2-7, with D unclear. The V end lost 1 base, the J end lost 3 bases, and 4 bases lay between the germline ends. This CDR3 is built from 12 residues. Germline CDR1 is MDHEN and CDR2 is SYDVKM. The CDR3 here is CASSLSFYEQYF. For the CDR3, the DNA is TGTGCCAGCAGTTTATCGTTCTACGAGCAGTACTTC.

The rearrangement links TRBV29-1 to TRBJ2-1, with TRBD1 matching over 8 bases. CDR1 and CDR2 (germline): SQVTM, ANQGSEA. The CDR3 contains 15 residues. The junction had 14 bases not matched to a gene; V was cut back by 7 bases and J by 6 bases. The CDR3 sequence is CSAELRGLGSNEQFF. CDR3 nucleotides: TGCAGCGCCGAACTCAGGGGGCTGGGGAGCAATGAGCAGTTCTTC.

This clone was observed a few times. The V call is TRBV27, the J call TRBJ2-7, with D perhaps matching TRBD1 (7 bases). Germline V gene lookup returns CDR1 MNHEY and CDR2 SMNVEV (reference sequence). The CDR3 spans 14 residues. Trimming left V 8 bases short and J 3 bases short, with 17 bases between. The DNA for the CDR3 is TGTGCCAGCGGGAACAGGGGCGGGAACTACGAGCAGTACTTC. The encoded protein is CASGNRGGNYEQYF.

The V call is TRBV19, the J call TRBJ2-3; TRBD2 agrees at 7 bases. V trimming: 2 bases; J trimming: 5 bases; junction bases outside the gene matches: 7. Germline V CDR1 and CDR2: LNHDA, SQIVND (reference sequence). The CDR3 contains 15 residues. CDR3 sequence reads: CASSIPRAGEDTQYF. The CDR3 bases are TGTGCCAGTAGTATACCGAGGGCGGGAGAAGATACGCAGTATTTT.

J is TRBJ2-7 and V is TRBV5-1; D possibly corresponds to TRBD2 (6 bases). Germline V gene sequence: CDR1 SGHRS, CDR2 YFSETQ. Trimming cost V 0 bases and J 6 bases, with 19 bases left between them. This CDR3 contains 16 residues. CDR3 amino acids: CASSLGLSGSEGEQYF. CDR3 coding DNA: TGCGCCAGCAGCTTGGGGCTTTCAGGGTCGGAGGGCGAGCAGTACTTC.

This clone was observed once. The rearrangement uses TRBV12-3 or TRBV12-4 and TRBJ2-7; D gene unclear. V gave up 2 bases and J gave up 7 bases, with 12 bases separating them. The CDR3 contains 13 residues. This CDR3 is CASSLYPTEEQYF. CDR3 bases: TGTGCCAGCAGTTTATACCCAACCGAGGAGCAGTACTTC.

With respect to this clone: At the DNA level, this CDR3 is encoded by other sequences in the same sample as well. The V call is TRBV6-4, the J call TRBJ2-1; 9 bases line up with TRBD2. The V and J ends lost 4 bases and 3 bases, in that order; junction bases with no gene match: 1. Germline values: CDR1 MRHNA, CDR2 SNTAGT. The CDR3 has 14 residues. CDR3 nucleotide sequence: TGTGCCAGCAGTGCAGCGGGGGGCTACAATGAGCAGTTCTTC. Translated, it gives CASSAAGGYNEQFF.

This chain uses TRBV5-1 with TRBJ2-7; perhaps TRBD2 as D (6 bases). Germline loops: CDR1 SGHRS, CDR2 YFSETQ. Trimming shortened V by 4 bases and J by 5 bases, and 16 bases separated the two germline ends. The length of the CDR3 is 14 residues. The CDR3 is CASSQAVRGDEQYF. For the CDR3, the DNA is TGCGCCAGCAGCCAAGCGGTGCGGGGAGACGAGCAGTACTTC.

The chain employs TRBV11-1 and TRBJ2-1, with 9 bases aligning to TRBD1. V was clipped by 2 bases and J by 3 bases; unmatched bases: 5. The CDR3 consists of 16 residues. Germline-derived CDR1 and CDR2 are SGHAT and FQDESV (reference sequence). As DNA, the CDR3 is TGTGCCAGCAGCTTATTACCGGGACAGGGCTACAATGAGCAGTTCTTC. It translates to CASSLLPGQGYNEQFF.

The chain joins TRBV3-1 (or the pseudogene TRBV3-2) to TRBJ2-7; 12 nucleotides line up with TRBD2. Germline V gene lookup returns CDR1 LGHDT and CDR2 YNNKEL (reference sequence). V dropped 7 bases and J dropped 7; count of bases not matched to a gene: 11. The CDR3 sequence is 15 residues long. CDR3 DNA sequence: TGTGCCAGCACCACACTAGCGGGAGGCCCCTGGGAGCAGTACTTC. Its translation is CASTTLAGGPWEQYF.

This clone was observed once. The genes are TRBV9 and TRBJ2-1; TRBD1 aligns across 7 bases. The trim removed 2 bases at V and 5 bases at J, leaving 4 bases unmatched. This CDR3 region has 14 residues. Germline CDR1 SGDLS, CDR2 YYNGEE. The CDR3 loop reads CASSVRDSNNEQFF. The CDR3, as DNA: TGTGCCAGCAGCGTTCGGGACAGTAACAATGAGCAGTTCTTC. The variable domain in full, with the rest retrieved from reference TRBV9 and TRBJ2-1, is DSGVTQTPKHLITATGQRVTLRCSPRSGDLSVYWYQQSLDQGLQFLIQYYNGEERAKGNILERFSAQQFPDLHSELNLSSLELGDSALYFCASSVRDSNNEQFFGPGTRLTVL.

This clone was observed many times. In the same sample, other DNA sequences code for this CDR3. CDR3 DNA sequence: TGTGCCAGCAGCTTTAGCGGTGGCTCCTACAATGAGCAGTTCTTC. It codes for CASSFSGGSYNEQFF. V is TRBV5-4 and J is TRBJ2-1, with D possibly matching TRBD2 (6 bases). The germline V gene encodes CDR1 SGHNT and CDR2 YYREEE (reference sequence). Deletions cut 2 bases from V and 0 bases from J, with 9 bases between. This CDR3 region has 15 residues.

The V and J genes are TRBV7-2 and TRBJ2-1, with 10 bases fitting TRBD1. V was pared by 5 bases and J by 2 bases, with 9 bases of the junction left unmatched. CDR1 and CDR2 (germline): SGHTA, FQGNSA. CDR3 length equals 17 residues. CDR3 bases: TGTGCCAGCAGCCCTATGGGACAGGGGACGACCTACAATGAGCAGTTCTTC. Protein sequence: CASSPMGQGTTYNEQFF.

V is TRBV4-2 and J is TRBJ1-2, with 9 positions matching TRBD1. The germline gives CDR1 LGHNA, CDR2 YNFKEQ. V trimming: 6 bases; J trimming: 8 bases; junction bases outside the gene matches: 10. CDR3 size: 14 residues. The CDR3 region is CASRPPGTGSGYTF. The CDR3 DNA is TGTGCCAGCAGACCCCCCGGGACAGGGAGCGGCTACACCTTC.

This chain joins TRBV7-3 and TRBJ2-7, with 8 nucleotides matching TRBD1. Germline assignment: CDR1 SGHTA and CDR2 FQGTGA. The junction had 7 bases not matched to a gene; V was cut back by 5 bases and J by 4 bases. The CDR3 has 14 amino acids. DNA for the CDR3: TGTGCCAGCAGCATAGGACAGGGCCCATACGAGCAGTACTTC. Translation gives CASSIGQGPYEQYF.